What follows are 22 T cell receptor beta chains derived from one specimen sequenced in a study of shared clonotypes between healthy human individuals. The protocol was immunoSEQ multiplex PCR, while the TCRdb copy is restricted to in-frame clones and leaves out a portion. The top ten hold roughly 1.9% of the sample, which has hundreds of thousands of clones, 55% to 85% seen once. Sequenced material: memory CD4+ T cells sorted from blood. Subset in this sample: CD45RA-negative fraction. The receptors shown here come from a woman under 40 in good health.

CDR3 protein: CASSLVATRVGGPADTQYF. CDR3 coding DNA: TGTGCCAGCAGCTTAGTTGCCACAAGGGTTGGTGGCCCAGCAGATACGCAGTATTTT. The chain has TRBV7-2 and TRBJ2-3; no clear D gene. The CDR3 loop spans 19 amino acids. V was clipped by 1 base and J by 4 bases, with 24 bases between them. CDR1 is SGHTA and CDR2 is FQGNSA in the germline V gene.

This clone is a singleton in its sample. The chain carries TRBV18 and TRBJ1-4; unclear D gene. The V gene lost 5 bases and the J gene lost 8 bases, with 15 bases spanning the gap. The V gene's germline CDR1 is KGHSH and CDR2 LQKENI. The CDR3 runs 14 residues. The CDR3 spells CASSTSPTGEKLFF. The CDR3 DNA follows: TGTGCCAGCTCAACTTCCCCGACGGGGGAAAAACTGTTTTTT.

The chain uses TRBV28 and TRBJ2-1, with D unclear. The CDR3 contains 12 residues. V shed 7 bases and J shed 10 bases, with 14 bases lying between them. Germline assignment: CDR1 MDHEN and CDR2 SYDVKM. The DNA for the CDR3 is TGTGCCAGCACCCCCCATCCCCGGGAGCAGTTCTTC. Its translation: CASTPHPREQFF.

The chain employs TRBV7-8 and TRBJ2-1; 11 nucleotides agree with TRBD2. V trimming: 2 bases; J trimming: 8 bases; junction bases outside the gene matches: 5. The CDR3 is 15 residues long. From germline, CDR1 is SGHVS and CDR2 FQNEAQ. CDR3 residues: CASSLLAGGFDEQFF. The CDR3 nucleotides are TGTGCCAGCAGCTTATTAGCGGGAGGGTTCGATGAGCAGTTCTTC.

This chain links TRBV2 with TRBJ2-7; 7 bases are a match to TRBD2. J was trimmed by 4 bases and V by 5 bases; bases with no gene match: 11. This CDR3 has 15 residues. Germline V lookup: CDR1 SNHLY, CDR2 FYNNEI. The CDR3 DNA reads as TGTGCCAGCAGTCCCTTGGCTAGCGGACTATACGAGCAGTACTTC. Its translation: CASSPLASGLYEQYF.

In its sample, this clone was seen many times. Other DNA sequences in the sample encode the same CDR3. The rearrangement uses TRBV5-1 and TRBJ2-5; 9 nucleotides line up with TRBD1. After removal of 0 bases from V and 5 bases from J, the junction contained 8 bases not matched to a gene. CDR1 and CDR2 (germline): SGHRS, YFSETQ. The CDR3 is made up of 16 amino acids. CDR3 DNA: TGCGCCAGCAGCTTGGTACAGGGGGCGGCCGTGGAGACCCAGTACTTC. Encoded protein: CASSLVQGAAVETQYF.

This clone was seen repeatedly, ten times or more. The J gene is TRBJ2-1, the V gene TRBV11-3; D unclear. The V end lost 0 bases, the J end lost 5 bases, and 11 bases lay between the germline ends. This CDR3 spans 15 amino acids. Per the germline V gene, CDR1 is SGHNT and CDR2 is YENEEA. CDR3 loop: CASSLEGGPNNEQFF. The CDR3, as DNA: TGTGCCAGCAGCTTAGAGGGCGGACCGAACAATGAGCAGTTCTTC.

The V and J genes are TRBV25-1 and TRBJ2-3; 7 bases match TRBD2. J gave up 1 base and V 8 bases, and 18 bases lay outside the gene matches. Per germline, CDR1 MGHDK and CDR2 SYGVNS. The CDR3 length is 18 residues. For the CDR3, the DNA is TGTGCCAGCCCCGGGCGCCGGATGTCGGCGGGGGGCACAGATACGCAGTATTTT. It codes for CASPGRRMSAGGTDTQYF.

A remark on this clone: At one end, the junction sequence differs from germline, possibly due to a read error. The sample carries other DNA sequences with the same CDR3. The chain is built from TRBV27 and TRBJ2-3; 16 positions agree with TRBD2. The CDR3 spans 19 residues. Germline V lookup: CDR1 MNHEY, CDR2 SMNVEV (reference sequence). For the CDR3, the DNA is TGTGCCAGCAGCCGGGCGGGGACTAGCGGGAGGGCCTCGGCAGATACGCAGTACTTT. Translated: CASSRAGTSGRASADTQYF.

The chain carries TRBV28 and TRBJ2-7; no clear D. There are 14 residues in the CDR3. In germline, CDR1 is MDHEN, CDR2 SYDVKM. Trimming left V 3 bases short and J 0 bases short, with 9 bases between. This CDR3 reads CASSFGGYSYEQYF. The CDR3 DNA sequence: TGTGCCAGCAGTTTTGGCGGCTACTCCTACGAGCAGTACTTC.

This chain links TRBV18 with TRBJ1-2; no firm D call. Trimming shortened V by 2 bases and J by 8 bases, and 18 bases separated the two germline ends. Looked up from germline, CDR1 is KGHSH and CDR2 is LQKENI. This CDR3 is 15 amino acids long. The CDR3 region has the DNA TGTGCCAGCTCACCAGACGTGGCGCCTGTGGGCGGCTACACCTTC. Translated: CASSPDVAPVGGYTF.

This sequence joins TRBV5-1 and TRBJ2-1; tentatively, D is TRBD1 (6 bases). Germline V CDR1 and CDR2: SGHRS, YFSETQ. The CDR3 covers 14 residues. V lost 3 bases, J lost 4 bases, and 11 bases lay in between. CDR3 in DNA: TGCGCCAGCAGCTACGGACAGTTTTACAATGAGCAGTTCTTC. Its protein product is CASSYGQFYNEQFF.

The chain couples TRBV18 to TRBJ2-5; D is undetermined. Germline loops: CDR1 KGHSH, CDR2 LQKENI. The CDR3 runs to 14 residues. V lost 6 bases, J lost 5 bases, and 16 bases lay in between. This CDR3 is CASSPSSAGETQYF. Here the CDR3 DNA reads TGTGCCAGCTCCCCATCTTCGGCTGGGGAGACCCAGTACTTC.

This clone was seen only once. Other DNA variants within this sample encode the same CDR3. J is TRBJ1-2 and V is TRBV5-1, with 10 bases identical to TRBD1. V was pared by 3 bases and J by 6 bases, with 2 bases of the junction left unmatched. Germline V gives CDR1 SGHRS, CDR2 YFSETQ. This CDR3 has 13 amino acids. The CDR3 here is CASSSGQGDGYTF. Here the CDR3 DNA reads TGCGCCAGCAGCTCAGGACAGGGGGATGGCTACACCTTC.

CDR3 in amino acids: CASSLRRSNTDTQYF. The CDR3 DNA reads TGTGCCAGCAGCTTACGACGGAGTAACACAGATACGCAGTATTTT. The V call is TRBV7-6, the J call TRBJ2-3; no firm D call. CDR1 is SGHVS, CDR2 FNYEAQ, per germline. The CDR3 is 15 residues long. Trimming cost V 2 bases and J 2 bases, with 11 bases left between them.

This clone has only a few counts. The CDR3 loop reads CAWRTGLGYTF. CDR3 DNA: TGTGCCTGGAGAACAGGGCTGGGCTACACCTTC. This chain joins TRBV30 and TRBJ1-2; possible D gene TRBD1, 6 bases. The CDR3 length is 11 residues. Germline V gives CDR1 GTSNPN, CDR2 SVGIG (reference sequence). V was cut by 3 bases and J by 8 bases, with 10 bases left in between.

This clone was detected once. The chain joins TRBV4-1 to TRBJ2-7; the D is unclear. Between the trimmed V and J ends, which lost 1 base and 4 bases, there was a span of 11 bases. Germline lookup yields CDR1 MGHRA and CDR2 YSYEKL. This CDR3 has 14 residues. This CDR3 reads CASSQVKPPYEQYF. The CDR3 coding sequence is TGCGCCAGCAGCCAAGTCAAGCCGCCGTACGAGCAGTACTTC.

The chain uses TRBV30 and TRBJ1-4; 9 nucleotides line up with TRBD1. V shed 0 bases and J 5 bases; nucleotides not matched to a gene: 4. Germline CDR1 is GTSNPN and CDR2 is SVGIG (reference sequence). The CDR3 length is 15 residues. CDR3 sequence (DNA): TGTGCCTGGAGTGTACCCGGGACAGGGAATGAAAAACTGTTTTTT. Translated, it gives CAWSVPGTGNEKLFF.

The chain uses TRBV2 and TRBJ2-2, with TRBD1 as a possible D gene (5 bases). Germline V lookup: CDR1 SNHLY, CDR2 FYNNEI. V lost 4 bases, J lost 0 bases, and 12 bases lay in between. This CDR3 is 16 amino acids long. DNA of the CDR3: TGTGCCAGCAGTGCTCAAGACAGCGCGAACACCGGGGAGCTGTTTTTT. It encodes CASSAQDSANTGELFF.

As for this clone: One base separates it from a far larger clone, so it is likely a read error. The gene calls are TRBV30 and TRBJ2-7; 8 nucleotides align to TRBD2. The CDR3 spans 15 residues. The V gene's germline CDR1 is GTSNPN and CDR2 SVGIG (reference sequence). V shed 6 bases, J shed 3 bases, and the junction held 13 bases outside the gene matches. The CDR3: CACTPKCGGNYEQYF. For the CDR3, the DNA is TGTGCCTGCACCCCTAAATGCGGGGGGAACTACGAGCAGTACTTC.

V and J are TRBV11-3 and TRBJ2-5; D is ambiguous. The CDR3 has 12 amino acids. Looked up from germline, CDR1 is SGHNT and CDR2 is YENEEA. Trimming pared 0 bases from V and 9 bases from J, leaving 8 bases between. The CDR3 DNA sequence: TGTGCCAGCAGCTTAGAAGTTGGTCCCCAGTACTTC. This translates into CASSLEVGPQYF. Supplemented by reference TRBV11-3 and TRBJ2-5, the full variable domain reads EAGVVQSPRYKIIEKKQPVAFWCNPISGHNTLYWYLQNLGQGPELLIRYENEEAVDDSQLPKDRFSAERLKGVDSTLKIQPAELGDSAVYLCASSLEVGPQYFGPGTRLLVL.

The chain uses TRBV10-2 and TRBJ1-1; D unclear. CDR3 length: 13 amino acids. Germline-derived CDR1 and CDR2 are WSHSY and SAAADI. V was clipped by 11 bases and J by 1 base, with 14 bases between them. The CDR3 spells CARSGGENTEAFF. Written as DNA, the CDR3 is TGCGCCCGGTCCGGCGGCGAGAACACTGAAGCTTTCTTT.